Each of the 14 T cell receptor beta chains below was sequenced from the same sample in a study of human T cells and chemical hapten exposure (dated by TCRdb to about 2021). Explained via the paper, the time point label denotes: patch test 1, 2 weeks after DPC sensitization. The sample's treatment or condition label is to be understood as: therapeutic diphenylcyclopropenone sensitization with weekly scalp DPC. Library prep was done by RACE. TCRdb names NextSeq 500 as the instrument used. TCRdb itself trimmed the public reads at Q25 with fastp, ran MiXCR and retained productive beta chains. Identical CDR3 proteins give one entry, which carries the most common genes and DNA. The sample table records 150,000 to 200,000 distinct CDR3 sequences; more than 12% of these occur just once. About 1.7% of the sample comes from the top ten. The sample consisted of whole blood, taken in connection with sensitization to the hapten diphenylcyclopropenone (DPC). These receptors originate from a woman in her twenties or thirties with alopecia areata. Some clones in this sample may be carry-over from other donors' samples.

This clonotype was observed a few times. This rearrangement joins TRBV10-3 to TRBJ1-5; D ambiguous. Germline V gene sequence: CDR1 ENHRY, CDR2 SYGVKD. The CDR3 has 14 amino acids. V lost 4 bases, J lost 7 bases, and 14 bases lay in between. The CDR3: CAISGQESRQPQHF. In DNA form, the CDR3 reads TGTGCCATCAGTGGTCAGGAATCTCGGCAGCCCCAGCATTTT.

The genes are TRBV11-2 and TRBJ2-5, with a possible D match to TRBD2 (5 bases). This CDR3 spans 15 amino acids. CDR1 is SGHAT and CDR2 is FQNNGV in the germline V gene. The V and J ends lost 5 bases and 5 bases respectively, with 18 bases between them. CDR3 nucleotide sequence: TGTGCCAGCAGCCCGTCCGTGTTGCGAGGGGAGACCCAGTACTTC. Amino acids: CASSPSVLRGETQYF.

This clonotype was observed at least ten times. The chain joins TRBV20-1 to TRBJ1-5; 8 nucleotides line up with TRBD1. V shed 2 bases and J 3 bases; nucleotides not matched to a gene: 6. There are 15 residues in the CDR3. Germline CDR1 is DFQATT and CDR2 is SNEGSKA (reference sequence). CDR3 DNA sequence: TGCAGTGCTAGATCCCAGGGGGCGGACAATCAGCCCCAGCATTTT. Residues: CSARSQGADNQPQHF.

Comments on this clonotype: A read error is likely, as this CDR3 ends without the conserved phenylalanine or tryptophan. The rearrangement links TRBV20-1 to TRBJ1-1; no firm D call. This CDR3 is built from 15 residues. Germline CDR1 reads DFQATT; CDR2 reads SNEGSKA (reference sequence). Between the trimmed V and J ends, which lost 0 bases and 7 bases, there was a span of 18 bases. Here the CDR3 reads CSARDRSRANNEAFS. The DNA of the CDR3 is TGCAGTGCTAGAGATCGGTCCCGAGCGAATAATGAAGCTTTCTCT.

The chain is built from TRBV7-6 and TRBJ2-7; D is unclear. Trimming took 5 bases from V and 7 from J, leaving 9 bases between them. The CDR3 has 11 residues. Germline V gene sequence: CDR1 SGHVS, CDR2 FNYEAQ. The CDR3 bases are TGTGCCAGCAGCGTGATGGGGGAGCAGTACTTC. Its translation: CASSVMGEQYF.

The sample holds many counts of this clonotype. The V call is TRBV12-3 or TRBV12-4, the J call TRBJ1-6, with 10 nucleotides matching TRBD1. With 6 bases clipped from V and 9 bases from J, the junction kept 8 bases outside the gene matches. This CDR3 contains 15 residues. CDR3 DNA: TGTGCCAGCAGGCCGTCCGGGACAGGGGTTTCACCCCTCCACTTT. Translated, it gives CASRPSGTGVSPLHF.

This clonotype was seen a handful of times. The genes are TRBV12-3 or TRBV12-4 and TRBJ2-1; 8 bases line up with TRBD1. J was trimmed by 12 bases and V by 0 bases; bases with no gene match: 7. The CDR3 has 14 amino acids. The CDR3 sequence is CASSLATQGAGQFF. The CDR3 nucleotides are TGTGCCAGCAGTTTAGCCACTCAGGGGGCTGGGCAGTTCTTC.

This clonotype came up once. The chain employs TRBV7-9 and TRBJ2-3; 11 nucleotides match TRBD2. CDR1 is SEHNR and CDR2 is FQNEAQ in the germline V gene (reference sequence). The trim removed 0 bases at V and 3 bases at J, leaving 5 bases unmatched. The CDR3 contains 17 residues. DNA of the CDR3: TGTGCCAGCAGCTTAGCGTCACTAGCGGGAGTAACAGATACGCAGTATTTT. Encoded protein: CASSLASLAGVTDTQYF.

The table lists this clonotype with a few counts. The gene calls are TRBV28 and TRBJ2-7, with 10 bases lining up with TRBD2. The length of the CDR3 is 13 residues. V dropped 8 bases and J dropped 6; count of bases not matched to a gene: 7. Germline V gene lookup returns CDR1 MDHEN and CDR2 SYDVKM. CDR3 DNA: TGTGCCAGCTTAGCGGGAGGTTTGAGCGAGCAGTACTTC. It yields the protein CASLAGGLSEQYF.

This clonotype was counted only a few times. The chain links TRBV18 to TRBJ2-2, with no clear D. Trimming pared 3 bases from V and 1 base from J, leaving 12 bases between. The CDR3 is 16 amino acids. Germline CDR1 is KGHSH and CDR2 is LQKENI. DNA for the CDR3: TGTGCCAGCTCACCTCAAGCTCCGGAGAACACCGGGGAGCTGTTTTTT. Amino acid sequence: CASSPQAPENTGELFF.

The CDR3 protein is CASSPPGDRNQPQHF. The CDR3 DNA sequence: TGTGCCAGCAGCCCCCCAGGGGACCGCAATCAGCCCCAGCATTTT. The chain recombines TRBV7-9 with TRBJ1-5; D might be TRBD1 (6 bases). V was shortened by 5 bases and J by 2 bases, with 13 bases between the two germline ends. Germline CDR1 reads SEHNR; CDR2 reads FQNEAQ (reference sequence). CDR3 size: 15 residues.

At least ten counts were recorded for this clonotype. V gene TRBV28 combines with J gene TRBJ2-2, with D unresolved. Between the trimmed V and J ends, which lost 6 bases and 9 bases, there was a span of 14 bases. The CDR3 covers 13 residues. Germline V lookup: CDR1 MDHEN, CDR2 SYDVKM. The CDR3 DNA is TGTGCCAGCAGACGAGCTGGCGGCTGGGAGCTGTTTTTT. Amino acids: CASRRAGGWELFF. The full variable domain, with the rest looked up from reference TRBV28 and TRBJ2-2, is DVKVTQSSRYLVKRTGEKVFLECVQDMDHENMFWYRQDPGLGLRLIYFSYDVKMKEKGDIPEGYSVSREKKERFSLILESASTNQTSMYLCASRRAGGWELFFGEGSRLTVL.

This clonotype appeared a few times. This chain links TRBV7-2 with TRBJ2-3; weak D call: TRBD1 (6 bases). The ends were cut back, 6 bases at V and 7 bases at J, with 20 bases in the middle. The germline V gene has CDR1 SGHTA and CDR2 FQGNSA. The CDR3 has 15 amino acids. The CDR3 nucleotides read TGTGCCAGCAGGAAGAACGGACAGATCCAATATACGCAGTATTTT. It is translated as CASRKNGQIQYTQYF.

This sequence joins TRBV28 and TRBJ1-1; 7 positions agree with TRBD1. The CDR3 runs 11 residues. Germline assignment: CDR1 MDHEN and CDR2 SYDVKM. V shed 7 bases and J 8 bases; nucleotides not matched to a gene: 4. CDR3 nucleotides: TGTGCCAGCAAGGGACAGAGGGAAGCTTTCTTT. It codes for CASKGQREAFF.